The 14 T cell receptor beta chains below were found in one sample sequenced in a study of response to subunit inactivated influenza vaccine. TCRdb reanalysed the RT-PCR reads using MiXCR and keeps one entry per CDR3 protein. The sample shows hundreds of thousands of distinct CDR3 sequences, 9% to 15% of them seen only once. Specimen: non-naive T cells sorted from PBMCs, collected 14 to 15 days before vaccination. The receptors were sampled from a man aged 50 to 59 who received an inactivated influenza vaccine.

The rearrangement joins TRBV25-1 to TRBJ1-6; D uncertain. V shed 3 bases and J shed 4 bases, with 7 bases lying between them. The CDR3 covers 14 residues. The germline gives CDR1 MGHDK, CDR2 SYGVNS. The CDR3 loop reads CASSDGQYNSPLHF. CDR3 nucleotides: TGTGCCAGCAGTGATGGCCAGTATAATTCACCCCTCCACTTT.

This clonotype was detected many times. The rearrangement uses TRBV4-2 and TRBJ1-6; TRBD1 agrees at 10 bases. Germline CDR1 and CDR2: LGHNA and YNFKEQ. Unmatched junction bases numbered 15, after V lost 0 bases and J lost 4 bases. The CDR3 is made up of 21 amino acids. The DNA of the CDR3 is TGTGCCAGCAGCCAAGAAGACGGGCGCGGTAGGACAGGGGGATATAATTCACCCCTCCACTTT. This translates into CASSQEDGRGRTGGYNSPLHF.

This clonotype was seen once. The chain couples TRBV24-1 to TRBJ2-3; the D gene is possibly TRBD1 (5 bases). The CDR3 sequence is 19 residues long. CDR1 KGHDR and CDR2 SFDVKD come from the germline V gene. Trimming cost V 2 bases and J 0 bases, with 20 bases left between them. CDR3 region: CATSDSGTGIPSSTDTQYF. Here the CDR3 DNA reads TGTGCCACCAGTGATTCTGGAACAGGAATTCCCTCTAGCACAGATACGCAGTATTTT.

In this sample, this clonotype turned up a few times. This chain joins TRBV28 and TRBJ1-1, with D maybe TRBD1 (5 bases). V shed 3 bases and J shed 1 base, with 9 bases lying between them. The germline V gene has CDR1 MDHEN and CDR2 SYDVKM. There are 14 residues in the CDR3. As DNA, the CDR3 is TGTGCCAGCAGTTTGGGGGGGAAGAACACTGAAGCTTTCTTT. This translates into CASSLGGKNTEAFF.

The sample holds many counts of this clonotype. The chain links TRBV20-1 to TRBJ2-3; D may be TRBD2 (6 bases). Germline values: CDR1 DFQATT, CDR2 SNEGSKA (reference sequence). The CDR3 covers 14 residues. V lost 0 bases and J lost 2, with 9 bases in between. The CDR3 bases are TGCAGTGCTAGAGATAAACTAGCCACAGATACGCAGTATTTT. This gives the protein CSARDKLATDTQYF.

The V gene is TRBV28, the J gene TRBJ1-1, with unresolved D. CDR1 MDHEN and CDR2 SYDVKM come from the germline V gene. V was trimmed by 6 bases and J by 4 bases, leaving 9 bases between them. CDR3 length equals 12 residues. In DNA form, the CDR3 reads TGTGCCAGCAGAACAGTGGGCACTGAAGCTTTCTTT. Amino acid sequence: CASRTVGTEAFF.

This clonotype has more than one count but fewer than ten. The chain recombines TRBV30 with TRBJ2-1, with 16 bases lining up with TRBD2. V was pared by 2 bases and J by 14 bases, with 3 bases of the junction left unmatched. Germline V gives CDR1 GTSNPN, CDR2 SVGIG (reference sequence). CDR3 length: 13 residues. CDR3 region: CAWSTGTSGGEFF. In DNA, the CDR3 is TGTGCCTGGAGTACCGGGACTAGCGGGGGGGAGTTCTTC.

The rearrangement uses TRBV10-3 and TRBJ2-7, with 8 nucleotides matching TRBD1. The CDR3 is 15 amino acids. Trimming at V came to 4 bases and at J to 0 bases, leaving 5 bases not matched to a gene. Germline V gene lookup returns CDR1 ENHRY and CDR2 SYGVKD. CDR3 in amino acids: CAISGNRGTSYEQYF. CDR3 nucleotides: TGTGCCATCAGTGGGAACAGGGGGACCTCCTACGAGCAGTACTTC.

A few counts support this clonotype. The chain has TRBV7-9 and TRBJ1-6; a weak D match, TRBD1 (5 bases). Looked up from germline, CDR1 is SEHNR and CDR2 is FQNEAQ (reference sequence). CDR3 length: 15 amino acids. V lost 1 base and J lost 6, with 10 bases in between. The CDR3 reads CASSLGGAVNSPLHF. The CDR3 region has the DNA TGTGCCAGCAGCTTAGGAGGGGCAGTTAATTCACCCCTCCACTTT. The variable domain in full, with the rest retrieved from reference TRBV7-9 and TRBJ1-6, is DTGVSQNPRHKITKRGQNVTFRCDPISEHNRLYWYRQTLGQGPEFLTYFQNEAQLEKSRLLSDRFSAERPKGSFSTLEIQRTEQGDSAMYLCASSLGGAVNSPLHFGNGTRLTVT.

The rearrangement joins TRBV7-2 to TRBJ2-4, with D tentatively TRBD1 or TRBD2 (5 bases each). CDR1 is SGHTA, CDR2 FQGNSA, per germline. The V end was cut by 1 base, the J end by 6 bases, with 13 bases between. The CDR3 is 15 amino acids. CDR3 sequence reads: CASSLVAGAGNIQYF. The CDR3 nucleotides read TGTGCCAGCAGCTTAGTAGCTGGGGCGGGAAACATTCAGTACTTC. Drawing the rest from reference TRBV7-2 and TRBJ2-4, the complete variable domain is GAGVSQSPSNKVTEKGKDVELRCDPISGHTALYWYRQSLGQGLEFLIYFQGNSAPDKSGLPSDRFSAERTGGSVSTLTIQRTQQEDSAVYLCASSLVAGAGNIQYFGAGTRLSVL.

This clonotype was detected many times. J is TRBJ1-1 and V is TRBV6-2 or TRBV6-3, with 9 bases matching TRBD1. Losses at the gene ends were 6 bases for V and 0 bases for J; bases not matched to a gene: 11. CDR1 and CDR2 (germline): MNHEY, SVGEGT. CDR3 size: 17 residues. For the CDR3, the DNA is TGTGCCAGCAGACACGCGAGTACAGGGGGCGTGAACACTGAAGCTTTCTTT. It translates to CASRHASTGGVNTEAFF.

V is TRBV20-1 and J is TRBJ2-5; D is uncertain. V was cut by 6 bases and J by 4 bases, with 15 bases left in between. Germline loops: CDR1 DFQATT, CDR2 SNEGSKA (reference sequence). The CDR3 contains 13 residues. The CDR3 loop is CSANGPLGETQYF. The CDR3, as DNA: TGCAGTGCGAACGGGCCCTTGGGAGAGACCCAGTACTTC.

In regard to this clonotype: One end of the junction fails to match germline, which may point to a read error. This chain connects TRBV28 to TRBJ1-4; 7 bases align to TRBD1. This CDR3 contains 15 residues. The germline V gene has CDR1 MDHEN and CDR2 SYDVKM. CDR3 sequence reads: CASRPMTGSGEKLVF. CDR3 sequence (DNA): TGTGCCAGCAGACCAATGACAGGGTCGGGTGAAAAACTGGTTTTT.

The chain employs TRBV5-1 and TRBJ2-7; 11 bases fit TRBD2. Germline CDR1 SGHRS, CDR2 YFSETQ. This CDR3 has 15 amino acids. The ends lost 3 bases at V and 2 bases at J; junction bases unmatched: 4. Written as DNA, the CDR3 is TGCGCCAGCAGCTCGGGACTAGCGGTAACCTACGAGCAGTACTTC. Translation gives CASSSGLAVTYEQYF.